The sequence of this TCR beta chain was determined in a study of cytomegalovirus exposure and HLA in healthy donors. Study summary: Genetic ancestry analysis placed 81% of the 398 donors that were genotyped in the Caucasian-associated cluster.

There were likely unrecorded immune exposures, though donors were nominally healthy when sampled. The table lists this clone with a few counts. No antigen is known for it. Researchers ran the PCR with 60 Vbeta and 13 Jbeta primers. Method: immunoSEQ multiplex PCR; TCRdb's copy keeps in-frame clones and lacks some. Of 150,000 to 200,000 clones listed, 75% to 85% are singletons. Regarding the study as a whole: For presence/absence analyses, sequencing depth was assumed to be roughly uniform across donors. A later analysis linked a missense DCLRE1C variant to TCR beta V- and J-gene trimming.

Trimming cost V 4 bases and J 2 bases, with 12 bases left between them. Germline V lookup: CDR1 MNHNY, CDR2 SVGAGI (reference sequence). The CDR3 contains 15 residues. This chain uses TRBV6-6 with TRBJ1-5, with D hard to call. The material sequenced was PBMCs. The TCR was taken from a man between 18 and 29 years old in good health and CMV-seronegative. The CDR3 sequence is CASSSIGRGNQPQHF. In DNA form, the CDR3 reads TGTGCCAGCAGTTCCATAGGGAGGGGCAATCAGCCCCAGCATTTT.